Below, 26 T cell receptor beta chains from the same sample are listed, as sequenced in a study of response to subunit inactivated influenza vaccine. One entry per CDR3 protein, called by TCRdb with MiXCR from the RT-PCR reads. The sample shows roughly 540,000 distinct CDR3 sequences, approximately 20% of them seen only once. These data also formed part of another study, on T cells expressing NK-cell markers. As that report states: TCR beta cDNA was generated via 5'RACE template switching incorporating UMIs.

The sequences come from CD4+ T cells sorted from PBMCs, collected roughly 12 days after vaccination. The receptors shown here come from a man aged 45-65 years who received an inactivated influenza vaccine.

The rearrangement joins TRBV12-3 or TRBV12-4 to TRBJ2-4, with D perhaps assigned TRBD1 or TRBD2 (6 bases each). The CDR3 totals 16 residues. Trimming pared 3 bases from V and 1 base from J, leaving 13 bases between. CDR3 loop: CASSFSGGRAKNIQYF. DNA of the CDR3: TGTGCCAGCAGTTTTTCCGGGGGCAGGGCCAAAAACATTCAGTACTTC.

In its sample, this clonotype was seen a few times. The J gene is TRBJ2-2, the V gene TRBV20-1; D possibly matches TRBD1 or TRBD2 (6 bases each). Germline-derived CDR1 and CDR2 are DFQATT and SNEGSKA (reference sequence). This CDR3 is 14 amino acids long. V was cut by 4 bases and J by 4 bases, with 13 bases left in between. The CDR3 DNA reads TGCAGTGCTATGGGGGGCCCCATCACCGGGGAGCTGTTTTTT. Translating gives CSAMGGPITGELFF.

This chain joins TRBV2 and TRBJ1-5; no clear D. The CDR3 length is 13 residues. Deletions cut 7 bases from V and 2 bases from J, with 9 bases between. In germline, CDR1 is SNHLY, CDR2 FYNNEI. The CDR3 DNA reads as TGTGCCAGCAATATGGCGGGCAATCAGCCCCAGCATTTT. This codes for CASNMAGNQPQHF.

Ten or more counts support this clonotype. CDR3 protein: CASSPGQDYEQYF. The CDR3 nucleotides are TGTGCCAGCAGTCCGGGACAGGACTACGAGCAGTACTTC. The V gene is TRBV28, the J gene TRBJ2-7, with 8 bases fitting TRBD1. Germline CDR1 is MDHEN and CDR2 is SYDVKM. This CDR3 has 13 residues. Germline trimming cut 5 bases from V and 3 bases from J; bases unmatched to any gene: 3.

This clonotype was counted only a few times. In DNA form, the CDR3 reads TGCGCCAGCAGCCAATCGGGGACAGGGGGCTCTTTTTCACCCCTCCACTTT. It codes for CASSQSGTGGSFSPLHF. The J gene is TRBJ1-6, the V gene TRBV4-1; 12 bases fit TRBD1. The CDR3 has 17 residues. V lost 2 bases to trimming and J lost 9 bases; unmatched junction nucleotides: 8. Germline V gene lookup returns CDR1 MGHRA and CDR2 YSYEKL.

This chain links TRBV11-1 with TRBJ2-1; possibly TRBD1 or TRBD2 for D (5 bases each). V lost 2 bases and J lost 0, with 20 bases in between. The germline V gene has CDR1 SGHAT and CDR2 FQDESV (reference sequence). This CDR3 region has 19 residues. The CDR3 nucleotides read TGTGCCAGCAGCTTAACGTCTTTTGGGGACCCCGGCTCCTACAATGAGCAGTTCTTC. Its translation: CASSLTSFGDPGSYNEQFF.

The chain links TRBV10-2 to TRBJ1-5; no clear D. Germline values: CDR1 WSHSY, CDR2 SAAADI. The V end lost 2 bases, the J end lost 3 bases, and 8 bases lay between the germline ends. The CDR3 loop spans 14 amino acids. CDR3: CASSEPRNNQPQHF. CDR3 nucleotides: TGCGCCAGCAGTGAGCCACGGAACAATCAGCCCCAGCATTTT.

This clonotype was observed many times. The rearrangement uses TRBV7-2 and TRBJ1-6; 9 nucleotides align to TRBD1. The V gene end was trimmed by 1 base and the J gene end by 10 bases; junction bases not matched to a gene: 8. This CDR3 contains 16 residues. CDR1 and CDR2 (germline): SGHTA, FQGNSA. In DNA form, the CDR3 reads TGTGCCAGCAGCTTAGACAACGGACAGGGGAGATCACCCCTCCACTTT. Translation gives CASSLDNGQGRSPLHF.

This sequence joins TRBV6-1 and TRBJ1-4, with D tentatively TRBD1 (6 bases). CDR3 length: 13 residues. V shed 11 bases and J shed 3 bases, with 13 bases lying between them. The V gene's germline CDR1 is MNHNS and CDR2 SASEGT. CDR3 in DNA: TGTGCCGGAAGCAGGGGTTCTAATGAAAAACTGTTTTTT. Encoded protein: CAGSRGSNEKLFF.

This clonotype showed up just a few times. The V and J genes are TRBV5-1 and TRBJ2-5; tentative D call: TRBD1 (5 bases). The CDR3 runs to 14 residues. Germline assignment: CDR1 SGHRS and CDR2 YFSETQ. V was clipped by 4 bases and J by 5 bases, with 15 bases between them. CDR3 nucleotide sequence: TGCGCCAGCAGCCAGACTCCAGGGCGGGAGACCCAGTACTTC. It is translated as CASSQTPGRETQYF.

This clonotype has a handful of counts. This chain connects TRBV19 to TRBJ1-2; D remains unclear. Trimming took off 5 bases at V and 3 bases at J, with 10 bases between the two ends. The CDR3 contains 13 residues. Germline CDR1 and CDR2: LNHDA and SQIVND (reference sequence). In DNA form, the CDR3 reads TGTGCCAGTAGTTTCAGCCGCTACTATGGCTACACCTTC. Its protein is CASSFSRYYGYTF.

The V and J genes are TRBV11-2 and TRBJ2-7, with D maybe TRBD1 (6 bases). The CDR3 sequence is 14 residues long. The V end was cut by 3 bases, the J end by 3 bases, with 12 bases between. Germline-derived CDR1 and CDR2 are SGHAT and FQNNGV. The CDR3 reads CASSFGQRVYEQYF. The CDR3 DNA is TGTGCCAGCAGCTTCGGACAGAGAGTCTACGAGCAGTACTTC. Supplemented by reference TRBV11-2 and TRBJ2-7, the full variable domain reads EAGVAQSPRYKIIEKRQSVAFWCNPISGHATLYWYQQILGQGPKLLIQFQNNGVVDDSQLPKDRFSAERLKGVDSTLKIQPAKLEDSAVYLCASSFGQRVYEQYFGPGTRLTVT.

V and J are TRBV7-3 and TRBJ2-1; TRBD1 matches 10 bases. Germline trimming cut 5 bases from V and 8 bases from J; bases unmatched to any gene: 9. The CDR3 contains 15 residues. The germline V gene encodes CDR1 SGHTA and CDR2 FQGTGA. CDR3 nucleotides: TGTGCCAGCAGCCCGCCGGGACAGGGGACAGATGAGCAGTTCTTC. This encodes CASSPPGQGTDEQFF.

V and J are TRBV6-1 and TRBJ1-6, with D maybe TRBD1 (5 bases). V shed 4 bases and J shed 10 bases, with 14 bases lying between them. The germline gives CDR1 MNHNS, CDR2 SASEGT. The CDR3 runs to 14 residues. Here the CDR3 reads CASSVRGEGSPLHF. Here the CDR3 DNA reads TGTGCCAGCAGTGTACGGGGAGAGGGGTCACCCCTCCACTTT.

This clonotype was observed a handful of times. The chain carries TRBV6-2 or TRBV6-3 and TRBJ2-1; maybe TRBD1 (5 bases). The CDR3 is 15 residues long. The germline CDR1 and CDR2 sequences are MNHEY and SVGEGT. V was trimmed by 6 bases and J by 2 bases, leaving 14 bases between them. This CDR3 reads CASRRTISPYNEQFF. The CDR3 nucleotides are TGTGCCAGCAGGAGGACAATCTCCCCCTACAATGAGCAGTTCTTC.

This clonotype has just a few counts. The CDR3: CASSLRGGKNTEAFF. DNA for the CDR3: TGTGCCAGCAGCCTCAGGGGGGGGAAGAACACTGAAGCTTTCTTT. The rearrangement links TRBV3-1 to TRBJ1-1, with 7 positions matching TRBD1. The CDR3 extends over 15 amino acids. V was clipped by 4 bases and J by 1 base; unmatched bases: 6. Germline CDR1 is LGHDT and CDR2 is YNNKEL (reference sequence).

V usage is TRBV7-8 and J usage is TRBJ2-4; a possible D gene is TRBD2 (5 bases). V was pared by 5 bases and J by 0 bases, with 11 bases between. CDR3 length: 15 amino acids. Germline assignment: CDR1 SGHVS and CDR2 FQNEAQ. In DNA form, the CDR3 reads TGTGCCAGCAGCCCACGAGGACTAGCCAAAAACATTCAGTACTTC. Residues: CASSPRGLAKNIQYF.

CDR3 sequence reads: CASSPTTLTDTQYF. The CDR3 nucleotides are TGTGCCAGCTCACCAACCACTCTCACAGATACGCAGTATTTT. The chain couples TRBV18 to TRBJ2-3; D not certain. The CDR3 loop spans 14 amino acids. Trimming took 2 bases from V and 2 from J, leaving 8 bases between them. In germline, CDR1 is KGHSH, CDR2 LQKENI.

The chain links TRBV18 to TRBJ2-5, with 13 bases identical to TRBD2. There are 20 residues in the CDR3. J was trimmed by 6 bases and V by 0 bases; bases with no gene match: 16. Germline V gene lookup returns CDR1 KGHSH and CDR2 LQKENI. The CDR3 region is CASSPPRTSGSFSLLKTQYF. The CDR3 bases are TGTGCCAGCTCACCACCTCGGACTAGCGGGAGTTTCTCCCTTTTGAAGACCCAGTACTTC.

This clonotype has only a few counts. This chain joins TRBV25-1 and TRBJ2-5; no definite D call. From germline, CDR1 is MGHDK and CDR2 SYGVNS. This CDR3 is built from 10 residues. V gave up 7 bases and J gave up 3 bases, with 3 bases separating them. CDR3 DNA sequence: TGTGCCAGCACAAAAGAGACCCAGTACTTC. It is translated as CASTKETQYF.

In its sample, this clonotype was seen once. The chain has TRBV4-3 and TRBJ2-3; weak D call: TRBD1 (6 bases). Germline assignment: CDR1 LGHNA and CDR2 YSLEER. The V and J ends lost 5 bases and 1 base respectively, with 16 bases between them. This CDR3 spans 16 amino acids. The CDR3 DNA reads as TGCGCCAGCAGCAAAGGGGGTTCGTTAGGCACAGATACGCAGTATTTT. Its translation: CASSKGGSLGTDTQYF.

This clonotype has only a few counts. The chain uses TRBV20-1 and TRBJ2-7, with TRBD1 identical over 7 bases. Trimming cost V 7 bases and J 6 bases; bases outside gene matches: 12. There are 13 residues in the CDR3. Germline-derived CDR1 and CDR2 are DFQATT and SNEGSKA (reference sequence). The CDR3 nucleotides read TGCAGTGGCGGAGAGAGGGGGCGAGCCGAGCAGTACTTC. Residues: CSGGERGRAEQYF.

V is TRBV2 and J is TRBJ2-3; 7 bases map to TRBD1. This CDR3 region has 14 residues. The junction had 7 bases not matched to a gene; V was cut back by 6 bases and J by 4 bases. CDR1 is SNHLY and CDR2 is FYNNEI in the germline V gene. For the CDR3, the DNA is TGTGCCAGCAGGCTCCACCAGGGGGCAGATACGCAGTATTTT. It is translated as CASRLHQGADTQYF.

The V gene is TRBV7-9, the J gene TRBJ2-2; possibly TRBD2 for D (7 bases). The CDR3 totals 16 residues. The germline CDR1 and CDR2 sequences are SEHNR and FQNEAQ (reference sequence). Trimming took off 7 bases at V and 0 bases at J, with 15 bases between the two ends. The CDR3 sequence: CASNSRGGTNTGELFF. CDR3 bases: TGTGCCAGCAATTCAAGGGGGGGGACGAACACCGGGGAGCTGTTTTTT.

The genes are TRBV4-2 and TRBJ2-5; D remains ambiguous. The V gene's germline CDR1 is LGHNA and CDR2 YNFKEQ. V lost 3 bases and J lost 2, with 10 bases in between. The CDR3 has 14 amino acids. The CDR3 bases are TGTGCCAGCAGCCAGGGTTGGGGTCAAGAGACCCAGTACTTC. It is translated as CASSQGWGQETQYF.

The genes are TRBV5-1 and TRBJ2-2; 9 bases are shared with TRBD1. Trimming removed 5 bases from V and 1 base from J; junction bases left unmatched: 6. The CDR3 runs to 16 residues. Germline V gives CDR1 SGHRS, CDR2 YFSETQ. CDR3 coding DNA: TGCGCCAGCAGAAGTCAGGGACAGGGGAACACCGGGGAGCTGTTTTTT. Translation: CASRSQGQGNTGELFF.